This T cell receptor beta chain was documented in a study of shared clonotypes between healthy human individuals. The study's findings and limits: Rarefaction indicated that sorted-subset sequencing remained incomplete although depth was large. Estimated clonotype richness was generally higher in naive than memory subsets.

On this clone: Its antigen is as yet unknown.

The CDR3 has 16 amino acids. Trimming removed 4 bases at V and 0 bases at J, with 15 bases between. Germline-derived CDR1 and CDR2 are SGHRS and YFSETQ. None of the donors, who were healthy HIV-negative adults, had recently had acute infections or vaccinations. Genomic DNA of each subset was evenly split across several immunoSEQ plates. Generated by immunoSEQ multiplex PCR, the TCRdb table keeps only in-frame clones and is missing some. The sample lists fewer than 3 million clones; 85% to 95% were seen once. This clonotype was sampled from a man between 18 and 29 years old in good health. Some clones in this sample may be carry-over from other donors' samples. The chain employs TRBV5-1 and TRBJ2-3; D is unclear. Sequencing was carried out using naive CD4+ T cells from PBMCs. This sample's subset: CD45RA+ positively selected. CDR3 in DNA: TGCGCCAGCAGCCCCTTTGAGTGGGCTAGCACAGATACGCAGTATTTT. It translates to CASSPFEWASTDTQYF.